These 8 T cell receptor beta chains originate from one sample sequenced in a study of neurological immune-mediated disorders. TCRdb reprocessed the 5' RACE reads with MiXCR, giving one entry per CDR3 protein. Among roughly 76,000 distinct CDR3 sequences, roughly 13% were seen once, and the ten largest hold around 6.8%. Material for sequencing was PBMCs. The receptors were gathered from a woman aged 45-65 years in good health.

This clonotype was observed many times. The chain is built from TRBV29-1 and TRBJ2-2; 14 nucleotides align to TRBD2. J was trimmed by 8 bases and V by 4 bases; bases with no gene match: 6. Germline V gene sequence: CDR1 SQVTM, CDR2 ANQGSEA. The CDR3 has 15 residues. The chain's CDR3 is CSVGGTSGGLGELFF. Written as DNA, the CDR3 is TGCAGCGTTGGGGGGACTAGCGGGGGCCTAGGGGAGCTGTTTTTT.

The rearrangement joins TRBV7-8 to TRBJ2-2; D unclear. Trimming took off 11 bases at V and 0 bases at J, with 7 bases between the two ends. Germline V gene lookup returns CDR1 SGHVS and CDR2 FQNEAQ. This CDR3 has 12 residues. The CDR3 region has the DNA TGTGCCCTCGGACCGAACACCGGGGAGCTGTTTTTT. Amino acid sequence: CALGPNTGELFF.

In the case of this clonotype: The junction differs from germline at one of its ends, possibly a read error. The CDR3 coding sequence is TGCGCCAGCAGCCCCTGGGGCGCCGGCAATGAGCCCCAGCATTTT. As protein: CASSPWGAGNEPQHF. The rearrangement links TRBV5-1 to TRBJ1-5; TRBD1 is a possible D gene (5 bases). This CDR3 has 15 residues. Germline V lookup: CDR1 SGHRS, CDR2 YFSETQ.

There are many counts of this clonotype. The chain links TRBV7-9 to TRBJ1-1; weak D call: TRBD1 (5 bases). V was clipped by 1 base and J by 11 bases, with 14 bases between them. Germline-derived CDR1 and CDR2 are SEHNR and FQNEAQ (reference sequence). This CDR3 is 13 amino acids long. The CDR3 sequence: CASSLEAGVVAFF. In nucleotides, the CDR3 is TGTGCCAGCAGCTTAGAAGCGGGGGTTGTCGCTTTCTTT.

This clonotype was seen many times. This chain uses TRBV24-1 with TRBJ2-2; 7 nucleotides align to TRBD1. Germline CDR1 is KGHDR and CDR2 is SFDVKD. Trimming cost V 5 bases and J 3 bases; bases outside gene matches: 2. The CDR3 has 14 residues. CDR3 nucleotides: TGTGCCACCAGTGGACAGGGATACACCGGGGAGCTGTTTTTT. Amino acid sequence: CATSGQGYTGELFF.

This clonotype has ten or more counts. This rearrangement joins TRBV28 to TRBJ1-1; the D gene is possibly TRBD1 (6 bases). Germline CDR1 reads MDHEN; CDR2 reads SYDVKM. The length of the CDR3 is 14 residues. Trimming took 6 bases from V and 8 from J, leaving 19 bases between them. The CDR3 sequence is CASRNPGQSAEAFF. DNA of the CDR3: TGTGCCAGCAGAAATCCGGGACAAAGCGCCGAAGCTTTCTTT.

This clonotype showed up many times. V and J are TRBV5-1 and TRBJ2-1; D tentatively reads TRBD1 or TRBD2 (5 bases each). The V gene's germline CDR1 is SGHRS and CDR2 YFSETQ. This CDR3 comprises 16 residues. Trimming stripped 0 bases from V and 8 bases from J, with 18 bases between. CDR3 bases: TGCGCCAGCAGCTTGGGTCGGGGCAGCTCCTGGGATGAGCAGTTCTTC. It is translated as CASSLGRGSSWDEQFF.

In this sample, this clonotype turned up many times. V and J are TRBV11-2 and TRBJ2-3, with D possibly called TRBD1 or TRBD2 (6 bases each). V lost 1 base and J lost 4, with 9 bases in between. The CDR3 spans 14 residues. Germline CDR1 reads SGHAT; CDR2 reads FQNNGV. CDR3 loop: CASSLARGADTQYF. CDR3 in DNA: TGTGCCAGCAGCTTAGCAAGGGGGGCAGATACGCAGTATTTT.